The 27 T cell receptor beta chains in this list originate from one sample, sequenced in a study of vaccination and CD4 T cells after COVID-19. Cultured CD4+ T cells had their DNA profiled by the Oncomine TCR Beta short-read assay. TCRdb ran MiXCR on the PCR reads and lists one entry per CDR3 protein. The sample has 5,900 or so distinct CDR3 sequences, over 35% seen once. The treatment denotes: roughly 10-day PBMC culture with coronavirus spike peptide pools or control peptides (ViraFEST assay). Prior to the COVID-19 pandemic (2011-2018), the unexposed donor's CD4+ T cells were collected. The antigens of these receptors remain unknown. The source material was CD4+ T cells from blood, cultured in vitro. The receptor set was obtained from a human donor in good health.

This clonotype appeared a single time. The chain has TRBV20-1 and TRBJ1-1, with 7 positions matching TRBD1. The CDR3 is 12 amino acids. In germline, CDR1 is DFQATT, CDR2 SNEGSKA (reference sequence). The CDR3 DNA reads TGCAGCGTCAGGGACAGCCCCACTGAAGCTTTCTTT. Its translation is CSVRDSPTEAFF.

This clonotype has a handful of counts. The genes are TRBV7-9 and TRBJ1-6; perhaps TRBD1 as D (5 bases). In germline, CDR1 is SEHNR, CDR2 FQNEAQ (reference sequence). The V end lost 4 bases, the J end lost 8 bases, and 15 bases lay between the germline ends. The CDR3 runs to 15 residues. The CDR3 nucleotides read TGTGCCAGCAGCTCAAACTGGGGGTTCGATTCACCCCTCCACTTT. It codes for CASSSNWGFDSPLHF.

The chain recombines TRBV6-1 with TRBJ1-2; 7 bases are a match to TRBD1. V was clipped by 4 bases and J by 6 bases; unmatched bases: 11. Germline V gives CDR1 MNHNS, CDR2 SASEGT. The CDR3 is made up of 15 amino acids. The CDR3 here is CASSAYEGQYHGYTF. DNA of the CDR3: TGTGCCAGCAGTGCCTACGAGGGACAGTATCATGGCTACACCTTC.

This clonotype was seen a few times. This chain links TRBV24-1 with TRBJ2-5; 8 nucleotides align to TRBD2. The V and J ends lost 5 bases and 1 base, in that order; junction bases with no gene match: 5. The CDR3 runs to 15 residues. The germline V gene has CDR1 KGHDR and CDR2 SFDVKD. The CDR3 reads CATSVGRDPQETQYF. CDR3 sequence (DNA): TGTGCCACCAGTGTCGGGAGGGATCCCCAAGAGACCCAGTACTTC.

The CDR3 here is CASSYLTDSGANVLTF. The CDR3 DNA sequence: TGTGCCAGCAGTTACCTGACAGACTCTGGGGCCAACGTCCTGACTTTC. J is TRBJ2-6 and V is TRBV6-2 or TRBV6-3; TRBD1 might be the D (5 bases). Germline V gene data show CDR1 as MNHEY and CDR2 as SVGEGT. Trimming pared 2 bases from V and 0 bases from J, leaving 8 bases between. This CDR3 is 16 amino acids long.

The J gene is TRBJ2-2, the V gene TRBV12-3 or TRBV12-4, with 16 bases lining up with TRBD2. After removal of 6 bases from V and 0 bases from J, the junction contained 4 bases not matched to a gene. This CDR3 comprises 18 residues. The CDR3: CASRGGTSGGANTGELFF. The DNA for the CDR3 is TGTGCCAGCAGAGGCGGGACTAGCGGGGGGGCGAACACCGGGGAGCTGTTTTTT.

The chain couples TRBV27 to TRBJ2-7, with no clear D. CDR3 length: 14 amino acids. CDR1 is MNHEY and CDR2 is SMNVEV in the germline V gene (reference sequence). The V end lost 3 bases, the J end lost 2 bases, and 11 bases lay between the germline ends. The CDR3 region has the DNA TGTGCCAGCAGTTTGGATGGCAGCACCTACGAGCAGTACTTC. Translating it yields CASSLDGSTYEQYF.

This sequence joins TRBV10-1 and TRBJ2-5; 10 bases are shared with TRBD2. V shed 3 bases, J shed 3 bases, and the junction held 1 base outside the gene matches. The CDR3 is 14 amino acids. The germline V gene encodes CDR1 WNHNN and CDR2 SYGVQD (reference sequence). CDR3 DNA: TGCGCCAGCAGTGAAGCGGGGGGGGAAGAGACCCAGTACTTC. Protein: CASSEAGGEETQYF.

The chain is built from TRBV20-1 and TRBJ1-4; the D gene is possibly TRBD1 (6 bases). Germline assignment: CDR1 DFQATT and CDR2 SNEGSKA (reference sequence). This CDR3 spans 13 amino acids. V dropped 3 bases and J dropped 6 bases, with 11 bases sitting between them. This CDR3 is CSASRAGDEKLFF. The CDR3 nucleotides are TGCAGTGCTAGTAGGGCAGGGGATGAAAAACTGTTTTTT.

The gene calls are TRBV20-1 and TRBJ1-2; TRBD1 matches at 7 bases. The CDR3 covers 13 residues. The germline V gene has CDR1 DFQATT and CDR2 SNEGSKA (reference sequence). V lost 6 bases, J lost 2 bases, and 6 bases stayed unmatched. The CDR3, as DNA: TGCAGTGCGCGGGACAGCGCGAACTATGGCTACACCTTC. Protein sequence: CSARDSANYGYTF.

This clonotype was counted a few times. V usage is TRBV14 and J usage is TRBJ1-1, with 9 bases identical to TRBD1. Looked up from germline, CDR1 is SGHDN and CDR2 is FVKESK. V gave up 1 base and J gave up 0 bases; unmatched junction bases: 3. The CDR3 is 16 residues long. In DNA form, the CDR3 reads TGTGCCAGCAGCCAAGTGAGACAGGGGGTGAACACTGAAGCTTTCTTT. It codes for CASSQVRQGVNTEAFF.

This clonotype is a singleton in its sample. The chain carries TRBV19 and TRBJ2-4; 16 nucleotides line up with TRBD2. The trim removed 3 bases at V and 9 bases at J, leaving 5 bases unmatched. Germline CDR1 is LNHDA and CDR2 is SQIVND (reference sequence). The CDR3 has 16 amino acids. CDR3 coding DNA: TGTGCCAGTAGTATCGGGACTAGCGGGGGGGCAGGCATTCAGTACTTC. Amino acid sequence: CASSIGTSGGAGIQYF. Full variable domain (rest looked up from reference TRBV19 and TRBJ2-4): DGGITQSPKYLFRKEGQNVTLSCEQNLNHDAMYWYRQDPGQGLRLIYYSQIVNDFQKGDIAEGYSVSREKKESFPLTVTSAQKNPTAFYLCASSIGTSGGAGIQYFGAGTRLSVL.

This rearrangement joins TRBV7-9 to TRBJ2-7, with D perhaps given as TRBD1 or TRBD2 (5 bases each). CDR1 SEHNR and CDR2 FQNEAQ come from the germline V gene (reference sequence). Deletions cut 5 bases from V and 5 bases from J, with 16 bases between. This CDR3 has 14 residues. The CDR3 nucleotides are TGTGCCAGCAGCCCCTTGGGGGTATTCAACGAGCAGTACTTC. It specifies CASSPLGVFNEQYF.

V is TRBV7-2 and J is TRBJ2-5; tentative D call: TRBD2 (6 bases). Germline CDR1 reads SGHTA; CDR2 reads FQGNSA. The CDR3 length is 18 residues. V lost 2 bases and J lost 7, with 26 bases in between. CDR3 nucleotide sequence: TGTGCCAGCAGCTTACTTAGTAGTTCCCGGGGGTCCGGGGGGACCCAGTACTTC. The encoded protein is CASSLLSSSRGSGGTQYF. The whole variable domain, filled in from reference TRBV7-2 and TRBJ2-5, reads GAGVSQSPSNKVTEKGKDVELRCDPISGHTALYWYRQSLGQGLEFLIYFQGNSAPDKSGLPSDRFSAERTGGSVSTLTIQRTQQEDSAVYLCASSLLSSSRGSGGTQYFGPGTRLLVL.

The chain combines TRBV11-1 with TRBJ1-4; D perhaps matches TRBD1 (5 bases). Trimming left V 3 bases short and J 8 bases short, with 13 bases between. The germline gives CDR1 SGHAT, CDR2 FQDESV (reference sequence). The CDR3 contains 14 residues. The DNA for the CDR3 is TGTGCCAGCAGCTTTCAGGGCACCAGCGAAAAACTGTTTTTT. It specifies CASSFQGTSEKLFF. The whole variable domain, filled in from reference TRBV11-1 and TRBJ1-4, reads EAEVAQSPRYKITEKSQAVAFWCDPISGHATLYWYRQILGQGPELLVQFQDESVVDDSQLPKDRFSAERLKGVDSTLKIQPAELGDSAMYLCASSFQGTSEKLFFGSGTQLSVL.

This clonotype was seen only a few times. The V gene is TRBV5-1, the J gene TRBJ1-2; possibly TRBD1 for D (6 bases). CDR1 SGHRS and CDR2 YFSETQ come from the germline V gene. The CDR3 covers 13 residues. V gave up 9 bases and J gave up 7 bases, with 19 bases separating them. The CDR3 DNA is TGCGCCACTGGGACACCCGAAGGGATTGGCTACACCTTC. Translation: CATGTPEGIGYTF.

The chain carries TRBV5-4 and TRBJ2-1; possibly TRBD2 for D (5 bases). Germline assignment: CDR1 SGHNT and CDR2 YYREEE (reference sequence). Trimming cost V 2 bases and J 8 bases, with 11 bases left between them. CDR3 length: 13 residues. The CDR3 region has the DNA TGTGCCAGCAGCTTAGTAGCGAAGGATGAGCAGTTCTTC. This gives the protein CASSLVAKDEQFF.

The CDR3 loop reads CSAREGLLDTQYF. The CDR3 nucleotides are TGCAGTGCTAGAGAAGGGCTGCTAGATACGCAGTATTTT. V and J are TRBV20-1 and TRBJ2-3; D is uncertain. The CDR3 loop spans 13 amino acids. V dropped 0 bases and J dropped 5 bases, with 9 bases sitting between them. CDR1 DFQATT and CDR2 SNEGSKA come from the germline V gene (reference sequence).

The rearrangement joins TRBV25-1 to TRBJ1-6; D is ambiguous. Trimming left V 2 bases short and J 8 bases short, with 7 bases between. CDR1 and CDR2 from the germline V gene are MGHDK and SYGVNS. CDR3 length: 13 residues. The DNA for the CDR3 is TGTGCCAGCAGTGAACAGGACGATTCACCCCTCCACTTT. Its protein product is CASSEQDDSPLHF.

The rearrangement links TRBV7-2 to TRBJ1-2; 8 positions agree with TRBD1. Germline V lookup: CDR1 SGHTA, CDR2 FQGNSA. The V and J ends lost 11 bases and 7 bases, in that order; junction bases with no gene match: 12. The CDR3 has 13 residues. CDR3 in amino acids: CAQSGQGSFGYTF. CDR3 DNA: TGTGCCCAGTCAGGACAGGGAAGTTTTGGCTACACCTTC. The variable domain in full, with the rest retrieved from reference TRBV7-2 and TRBJ1-2, is GAGVSQSPSNKVTEKGKDVELRCDPISGHTALYWYRQSLGQGLEFLIYFQGNSAPDKSGLPSDRFSAERTGGSVSTLTIQRTQQEDSAVYLCAQSGQGSFGYTFGSGTRLTVV.

The gene calls are TRBV4-2 and TRBJ1-3, with 7 bases that match TRBD1. Germline V gene sequence: CDR1 LGHNA, CDR2 YNFKEQ. The J segment lost 3 bases and the V segment lost 2 bases, leaving 7 bases of the junction unmatched. CDR3 length: 16 residues. This chain's CDR3 is CASSQNDRDGGNTIYF. DNA for the CDR3: TGTGCCAGCAGCCAAAACGACAGGGACGGTGGAAACACCATATATTTT.

This chain uses TRBV20-1 with TRBJ1-5; D remains ambiguous. V was clipped by 3 bases and J by 0 bases, with 6 bases between them. The CDR3 covers 13 residues. Looked up from germline, CDR1 is DFQATT and CDR2 is SNEGSKA (reference sequence). CDR3 protein: CSARVNSNQPQHF. The CDR3 DNA sequence: TGCAGTGCTAGGGTAAATAGCAATCAGCCCCAGCATTTT.

The CDR3 nucleotides read TGTGCCAGCAGGGCGGGGCCAAACAATGAGCAGTTCTTC. Translation gives CASRAGPNNEQFF. The chain combines TRBV11-3 with TRBJ2-1; the D gene is possibly TRBD2 (6 bases). The length of the CDR3 is 13 residues. Germline loops: CDR1 SGHNT, CDR2 YENEEA. Deletions cut 6 bases from V and 5 bases from J, with 11 bases between.

The gene calls are TRBV30 and TRBJ1-2, with D possibly TRBD1 on 5 matching bases. V lost 5 bases to trimming and J lost 8 bases, with 15 bases between them. Germline CDR1 reads GTSNPN; CDR2 reads SVGIG (reference sequence). This CDR3 comprises 12 residues. The CDR3 loop reads CAWVEGTLGYTF. CDR3 sequence (DNA): TGTGCCTGGGTGGAAGGGACTTTGGGCTACACCTTC.

The rearrangement links TRBV30 to TRBJ1-2, with unresolved D. The germline V gene encodes CDR1 GTSNPN and CDR2 SVGIG (reference sequence). This CDR3 region has 11 residues. V lost 2 bases to trimming and J lost 4 bases, with 5 bases between them. Here the CDR3 reads CAWSLSYGYTF. In DNA, the CDR3 is TGTGCCTGGAGTTTGAGCTATGGCTACACCTTC.

This clonotype showed up just a few times. The rearrangement links TRBV6-1 to TRBJ1-5; maybe TRBD1 (5 bases). The CDR3 contains 16 residues. Trimming removed 4 bases from V and 5 bases from J, with 18 bases in between. Germline V gives CDR1 MNHNS, CDR2 SASEGT. In nucleotides, the CDR3 is TGTGCCAGCAGTGCCAGGGAGGCGGGTTCCCATCAGCCCCAGCATTTT. Its protein product is CASSAREAGSHQPQHF.

This clonotype was detected a few times. The genes are TRBV27 and TRBJ1-2; TRBD1 might be the D (5 bases). The V end was cut by 1 base, the J end by 6 bases, with 9 bases between. Germline CDR1 is MNHEY and CDR2 is SMNVEV (reference sequence). This CDR3 spans 13 amino acids. CDR3 sequence reads: CASSLFQGDGYTF. The CDR3 coding sequence is TGTGCCAGCAGTTTATTCCAGGGAGATGGCTACACCTTC.